This T cell receptor (beta chain) was recovered during a study of blood T cell repertoires in COVID-19 (dated by TCRdb to the early 2020s). As for the study more broadly: Collaborator samples came from the United States, Italy and Spain and covered acute and convalescent phases of COVID-19. The samples were drawn from two sources: the first 160 participants of the ongoing ImmuneRACE study, and some 1,300 subjects contributed by 6 global collaborators. A de-identified subject ID, COVID-19 status, age in years and sex were almost always included in the sample metadata. Where HLA class I and class II types were available, the types were taken from metadata supplied by the sample provider, not from assay-based typing. The repertoires were released in a freely available public database meant as a resource for research on the immune response to SARS-CoV-2. The material from the prospective study consisted of cDNA or gDNA derived from T cells, B-cell-depleted T cells, or PBMCs. Deeply sampled blood TCRbeta repertoires from subjects exposed to, actively infected with, or recovered from COVID-19 were included in the dataset.

Study-level results and caveats: How much clinical and demographic metadata was included differed by source and by participant, and the metadata was provided uncurated.

The immunoSEQ Assay, a bias-controlled multiplex PCR, was used to amplify TCRbeta CDR3 regions from genomic DNA. Per the authors' processing: The number of nucleated cells in each sample was estimated by amplification of reference gene primers within the assay. To quantify the absolute abundance of each unique TCRbeta CDR3 rearrangement, sequence reads were collapsed and filtered. Productive Simpson clonality was computed per sample as the square root of Simpson's diversity index over productive rearrangements. The table was pulled from immuneACCESS by TCRdb, which kept in-frame rearrangements only. Such tables lose some clones; where checked, under half of the loss comes from unresolved V genes, and the rest has no known cause. D and trimming were read from the DNA, whereas the V and J calls and clone size are those reported in that table. In all, the sample holds under 200,000 clones, and about 86% of those were seen once. Together, the top ten hold about 8.2% of the sample.

Each collaborating institution followed its own protocols to collect whole blood in K2EDTA tubes. For TCRbeta analysis, collaborator samples were shipped as frozen whole blood, as isolated PBMCs, or as DNA extracted from either sample type. This clone was seen once. Its antigen has not been determined. The sample holds no much larger clone one base away, and base qualities are not on file. After removal of 5 bases from V and 2 bases from J, the junction retains 7 bases not matched to a gene. CDR1 and CDR2 (MNHEY, SMNVEV) derive from the germline V gene (reference sequence). The CDR3 sequence holds 15 residues, the cysteine and phenylalanine included. Only the CDR3 region is kept as DNA, spanning 45 bases read in frame from base 1.

This receptor was taken from a man in his 60s with acute or convalescent COVID-19. This chain is built from TRBV27 and TRBJ2-7; TRBD1 aligns with 9 central bases. Sequenced material: peripheral blood. This receptor has the CDR3 CASSLDRGGTYEQYF. The nucleotide sequence reads as follows: TGTGCCAGCAGTCTAGACAGGGGGGGAACCTACGAGCAGTACTTC.